Here is one T cell receptor (beta chain) with its context. Its specificity is unknown. An end of the junction differs from the germline gene, which may be a read error. The sample originates from a study of regulatory T cells in long-lasting Graves disease. Study observations and caveats: New patients shared approximately 970 public clonotypes, and persistent patients shared more, with 2,741.

Sequencing libraries for TCR beta were prepared with iRepertoire HTBI primers and Arm-PCR of CDR3 regions. In the original analysis: Throughout the samples, researchers identified roughly 60 TRBV and roughly 13 TRBJ segments. Each CDR3 protein gets one entry after TCRdb re-called the multiplex PCR reads with MiXCR. These V and J calls derive from TCRdb rather than the authors' analysis. Among around 430,000 distinct CDR3 sequences listed, roughly 22% were seen once. The time point denotes: persistent/refractory GD, antithyroid drugs over 5 years with positive TRAb. Generation of the TCR library employed RNA extracted from PBMCs. CDR1 is SGHTA, CDR2 FQGNSA, per germline. The CDR3 runs 14 residues.

This sample comprised peripheral blood mononuclear cells (PBMCs), obtained when the disease was refractory, from a patient treated with antithyroid drugs. The receptor was isolated from a female donor with Graves disease. The chain links TRBV7-2 to TRBJ2-5, with D unclear. The CDR3 protein is CASSFGQQQETQYF. CDR3 in DNA: TGCGCCAGCAGCTTTGGGCAGCAACAAGAGACCCAGTACTTC.